The next 17 T cell receptor beta chains were all read from a single sample in a study of cytomegalovirus exposure and HLA in healthy donors (dated 2017 in TCRdb). Libraries were built with the immunoSEQ multiplex PCR assay. The multiplex PCR relied on a mix of 60 forward primers for TCR Vbeta segments and 13 reverse primers for TCR Jbeta segments. TCRdb retrieved this table from immuneACCESS and kept in-frame rearrangements only. Not all clones are present; in checked studies, unresolved V genes account for under half, and no reason is known for the remainder. This sample has 200,000 to 250,000 clones in its table, and approximately 80% of those were observed once. The ten top clones hold 3.8% of the sample. Sequenced input: PBMCs. These receptor sequences come from a male donor in good health and CMV-seronegative.

This chain uses TRBV5-1 with TRBJ2-1; TRBD2 matches at 7 bases. J lost 12 bases, V lost 1 base, and 13 bases had no gene match. From germline, CDR1 is SGHRS and CDR2 YFSETQ. CDR3 length equals 15 residues. CDR3 sequence reads: CASSLTPSGALGQFF. In DNA, the CDR3 is TGCGCCAGCAGCTTGACGCCTAGCGGAGCTCTTGGGCAGTTCTTC.

The V and J genes are TRBV7-3 and TRBJ2-3; 12 bases agree with TRBD2. The germline CDR1 and CDR2 sequences are SGHTA and FQGTGA. The V gene end was trimmed by 5 bases and the J gene end by 4 bases; junction bases not matched to a gene: 7. The CDR3 has 16 amino acids. For the CDR3, the DNA is TGTGCCAGCAGCCCAGCTAGCGGGAGGGCCCCAGATACGCAGTATTTT. This gives the protein CASSPASGRAPDTQYF.

This chain connects TRBV11-3 to TRBJ2-1, with TRBD2 matching 10 bases. CDR3 length equals 16 residues. Germline V lookup: CDR1 SGHNT, CDR2 YENEEA. After removal of 4 bases from V and 8 bases from J, the junction contained 11 bases not matched to a gene. CDR3 loop: CASSSQASGSLDEQFF. In DNA, the CDR3 is TGTGCCAGCAGCTCCCAGGCTAGCGGGAGTCTCGATGAGCAGTTCTTC.

The genes are TRBV27 and TRBJ2-7; D remains unclear. There are 14 residues in the CDR3. Germline assignment: CDR1 MNHEY and CDR2 SMNVEV (reference sequence). Trimming stripped 4 bases from V and 0 bases from J, with 10 bases between. The CDR3 DNA is TGTGCCAGCAGTTCAGAACCATTCTCCTACGAGCAGTACTTC. Protein: CASSSEPFSYEQYF.

V is TRBV9 and J is TRBJ1-3, with D uncertain. CDR1 is SGDLS, CDR2 YYNGEE, per germline. With 0 bases removed from V and 3 bases from J, the gap between germline ends came to 7 bases. The CDR3 runs to 14 residues. CDR3 in amino acids: CASSVAAGGNTIYF. CDR3 coding DNA: TGTGCCAGCAGCGTAGCGGCGGGTGGAAACACCATATATTTT.

Comments on this clone: Other nucleotide sequences from this sample produce the same CDR3. The chain is built from TRBV4-1 and TRBJ2-7, with D possibly matching TRBD2 (6 bases). The V end was cut by 0 bases, the J end by 4 bases, with 7 bases between. CDR1 is MGHRA and CDR2 is YSYEKL in the germline V gene. The CDR3 contains 13 residues. The CDR3, as DNA: TGCGCCAGCAGCCAAGATCGGGGGTACGAGCAGTACTTC. Its translation is CASSQDRGYEQYF.

Regarding this clone: Mismatch with germline at one junction end may stem from a read error. The chain joins TRBV7-9 to TRBJ1-2; D is possibly TRBD1 (6 bases). This CDR3 is built from 16 residues. CDR1 and CDR2 from the germline V gene are SEHNR and FQNEAQ (reference sequence). The CDR3 DNA reads as TGTACCAGCAGCCCCTCGGACAGTAGGGCTAACTATGGCTACACCTTC. This sequence encodes CTSSPSDSRANYGYTF.

This chain uses TRBV4-1 with TRBJ2-7; 8 bases fit TRBD1. Germline values: CDR1 MGHRA, CDR2 YSYEKL. Trimming took 4 bases from V and 9 from J; bases not matched to a gene: 14. This CDR3 region has 15 residues. The CDR3 protein is CASSRGQGPYDGQYF. DNA of the CDR3: TGCGCCAGCAGCCGAGGACAGGGACCTTACGACGGGCAGTACTTC.

The chain is built from TRBV6-5 and TRBJ1-2; 8 bases line up with TRBD1. This CDR3 is 14 amino acids long. The germline CDR1 and CDR2 sequences are MNHEY and SVGAGI. V shed 6 bases and J 4 bases; nucleotides not matched to a gene: 7. This CDR3 is CASRTTGQGYGYTF. As DNA, the CDR3 is TGTGCCAGCAGGACGACAGGACAGGGCTATGGCTACACCTTC.

The rearrangement links TRBV27 to TRBJ2-7; a possible D gene is TRBD2 (7 bases). The V and J ends lost 6 bases and 4 bases respectively, with 16 bases between them. CDR3 length equals 14 residues. The V gene's germline CDR1 is MNHEY and CDR2 SMNVEV (reference sequence). DNA of the CDR3: TGTGCCAGCAGCCTAGAGGGAGGGGGATACGAGCAGTACTTC. It specifies CASSLEGGGYEQYF.

This chain connects TRBV28 to TRBJ2-5; 8 bases match TRBD2. V lost 6 bases and J lost 2; bases outside the gene matches: 17. This CDR3 has 18 residues. Germline V gene data show CDR1 as MDHEN and CDR2 as SYDVKM. The CDR3 DNA is TGTGCCAGCAGCCACACTAGCGGCCGAGGCGGAATACAAGAGACCCAGTACTTC. Its protein is CASSHTSGRGGIQETQYF.

The chain employs TRBV18 and TRBJ1-4; 9 bases are a match to TRBD1. The CDR3 consists of 15 residues. V lost 2 bases, J lost 8 bases, and 6 bases stayed unmatched. Germline CDR1 and CDR2: KGHSH and LQKENI. The CDR3 coding sequence is TGTGCCAGCTCACCATTCGCGGACAGGGGAGAAAAACTGTTTTTT. This sequence encodes CASSPFADRGEKLFF.

V and J are TRBV6-1 and TRBJ2-7; no firm D call. Trimming removed 4 bases from V and 7 bases from J, with 11 bases in between. CDR3 length equals 12 residues. Germline loops: CDR1 MNHNS, CDR2 SASEGT. Written as DNA, the CDR3 is TGTGCCAGCAGTGCCATATACGGGGAGCAGTACTTC. Its translation: CASSAIYGEQYF.

This clone has only a few counts. The chain employs TRBV21-1 and TRBJ1-1; TRBD1, the table's D call, was not compared with the DNA. TRBV21-1 is given as a pseudogene. CDR3 length equals 14 residues. DNA for the CDR3: TGTGCCAGCAGCCTGAAAGGGGGCAACACTGAAGCTTTCTTT. The encoded protein is CASSLKGGNTEAFF.

The rearrangement uses TRBV27 and TRBJ1-2; 9 bases agree with TRBD1. The CDR3 length is 13 residues. V was clipped by 6 bases and J by 6 bases; unmatched bases: 5. Germline lookup yields CDR1 MNHEY and CDR2 SMNVEV (reference sequence). The CDR3 DNA follows: TGTGCCAGCAGGCCGGACAGGGGTAATGGCTACACCTTC. Translating it yields CASRPDRGNGYTF.

This chain joins TRBV7-2 and TRBJ2-7; TRBD1 agrees at 9 bases. With 0 bases clipped from V and 4 bases from J, the junction kept 10 bases outside the gene matches. The germline gives CDR1 SGHTA, CDR2 FQGNSA. The length of the CDR3 is 17 residues. This CDR3 is CASSLAGGTGQSYEQYF. CDR3 sequence (DNA): TGTGCCAGCAGCTTAGCCGGTGGGACAGGGCAATCTTACGAGCAGTACTTC. Combining the CDR3 with reference TRBV7-2 and TRBJ2-7 gives the whole variable domain GAGVSQSPSNKVTEKGKDVELRCDPISGHTALYWYRQSLGQGLEFLIYFQGNSAPDKSGLPSDRFSAERTGGSVSTLTIQRTQQEDSAVYLCASSLAGGTGQSYEQYFGPGTRLTVT.

The rearrangement links TRBV21-1 to TRBJ2-7; the table's D call of TRBD1 was not tested on the DNA. TRBV21-1 is a pseudogene segment. CDR3 length equals 16 residues. The DNA of the CDR3 is TGTGCCAGCAGCAAAGTCAGGGGGCGAACATTCCACGAGCAGTACTTC. It is translated as CASSKVRGRTFHEQYF.